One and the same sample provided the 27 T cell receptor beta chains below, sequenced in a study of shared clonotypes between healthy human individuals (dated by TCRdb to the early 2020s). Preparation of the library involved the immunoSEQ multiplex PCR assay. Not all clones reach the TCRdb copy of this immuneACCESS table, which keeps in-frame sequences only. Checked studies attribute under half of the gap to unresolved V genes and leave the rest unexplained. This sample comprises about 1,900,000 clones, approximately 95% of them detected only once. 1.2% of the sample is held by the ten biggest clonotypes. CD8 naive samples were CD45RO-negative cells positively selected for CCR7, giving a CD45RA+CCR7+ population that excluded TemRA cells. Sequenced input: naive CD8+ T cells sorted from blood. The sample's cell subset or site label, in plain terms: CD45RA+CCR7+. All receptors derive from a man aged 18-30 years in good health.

The DNA for the CDR3 is TGTGCCAGCAGCGTAGGGACAGGGGGCGCCCCAAGCTCCTACGAGCAGTACTTC. It encodes CASSVGTGGAPSSYEQYF. V gene TRBV9 combines with J gene TRBJ2-7; TRBD1 aligns across 11 bases. Unmatched junction bases numbered 8, after V lost 0 bases and J lost 0 bases. The CDR3 is 18 residues long. The germline CDR1 and CDR2 sequences are SGDLS and YYNGEE.

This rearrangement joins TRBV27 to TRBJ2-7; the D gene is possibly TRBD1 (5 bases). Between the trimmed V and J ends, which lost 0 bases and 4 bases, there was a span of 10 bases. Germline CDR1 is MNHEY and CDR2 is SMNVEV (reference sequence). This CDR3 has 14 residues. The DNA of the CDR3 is TGTGCCAGCAGTTTATCACCCGGACAATACGAGCAGTACTTC. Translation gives CASSLSPGQYEQYF.

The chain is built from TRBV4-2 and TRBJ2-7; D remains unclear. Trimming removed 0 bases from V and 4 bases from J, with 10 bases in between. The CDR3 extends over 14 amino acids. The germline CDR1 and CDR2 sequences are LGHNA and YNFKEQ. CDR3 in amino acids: CASSQDLGWYEQYF. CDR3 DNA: TGTGCCAGCAGCCAAGACCTGGGATGGTACGAGCAGTACTTC.

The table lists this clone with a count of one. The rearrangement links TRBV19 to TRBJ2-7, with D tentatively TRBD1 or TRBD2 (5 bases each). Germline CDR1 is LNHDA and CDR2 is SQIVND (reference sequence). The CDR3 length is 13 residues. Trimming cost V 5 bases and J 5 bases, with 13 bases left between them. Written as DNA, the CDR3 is TGTGCCAGTAGTGGGGACGGAGACCACGAGCAGTACTTC. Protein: CASSGDGDHEQYF.

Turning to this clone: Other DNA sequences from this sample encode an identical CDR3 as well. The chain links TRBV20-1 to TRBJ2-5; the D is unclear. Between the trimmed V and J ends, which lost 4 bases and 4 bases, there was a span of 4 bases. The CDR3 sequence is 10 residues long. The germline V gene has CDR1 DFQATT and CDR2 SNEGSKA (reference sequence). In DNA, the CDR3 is TGCAGTGCTAAGGGAGAGACCCAGTACTTC. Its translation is CSAKGETQYF.

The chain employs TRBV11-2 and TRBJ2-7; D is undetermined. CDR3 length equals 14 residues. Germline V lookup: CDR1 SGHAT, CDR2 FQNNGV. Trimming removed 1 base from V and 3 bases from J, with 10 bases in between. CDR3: CASSLGSGDYEQYF. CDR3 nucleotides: TGTGCCAGCAGCTTAGGGTCTGGAGACTACGAGCAGTACTTC.

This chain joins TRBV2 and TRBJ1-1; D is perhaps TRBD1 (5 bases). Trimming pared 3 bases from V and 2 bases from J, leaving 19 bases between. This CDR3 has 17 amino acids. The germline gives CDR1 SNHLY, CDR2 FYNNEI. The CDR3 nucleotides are TGTGCCAGCAGTGACCGGTCCACAGGAGAATTAAACACTGAAGCTTTCTTT. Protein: CASSDRSTGELNTEAFF.

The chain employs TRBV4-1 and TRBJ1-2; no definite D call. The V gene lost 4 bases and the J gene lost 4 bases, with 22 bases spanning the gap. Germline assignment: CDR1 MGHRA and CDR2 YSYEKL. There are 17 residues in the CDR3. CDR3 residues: CASSPSPSGGGIYGYTF. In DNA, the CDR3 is TGCGCCAGCAGCCCAAGCCCCTCGGGAGGAGGGATCTATGGCTACACCTTC.

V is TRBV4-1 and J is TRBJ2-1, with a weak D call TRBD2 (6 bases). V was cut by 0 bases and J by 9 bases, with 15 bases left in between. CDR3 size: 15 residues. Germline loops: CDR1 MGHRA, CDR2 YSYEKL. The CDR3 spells CASSQELTSLFEQFF. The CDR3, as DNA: TGCGCCAGCAGCCAAGAATTGACTAGTCTCTTTGAGCAGTTCTTC.

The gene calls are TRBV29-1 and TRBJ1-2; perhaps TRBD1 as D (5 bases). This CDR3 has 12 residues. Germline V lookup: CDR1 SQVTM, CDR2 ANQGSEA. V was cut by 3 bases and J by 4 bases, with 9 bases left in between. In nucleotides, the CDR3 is TGCAGCGTTGACGACAGAGTCTATGGCTACACCTTC. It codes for CSVDDRVYGYTF.

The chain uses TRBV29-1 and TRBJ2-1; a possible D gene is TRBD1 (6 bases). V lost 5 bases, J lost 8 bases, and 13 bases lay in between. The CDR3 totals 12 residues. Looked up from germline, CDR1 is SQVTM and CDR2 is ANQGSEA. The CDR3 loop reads CSVRGIWDEQFF. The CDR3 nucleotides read TGCAGCGTTAGGGGGATTTGGGATGAGCAGTTCTTC.

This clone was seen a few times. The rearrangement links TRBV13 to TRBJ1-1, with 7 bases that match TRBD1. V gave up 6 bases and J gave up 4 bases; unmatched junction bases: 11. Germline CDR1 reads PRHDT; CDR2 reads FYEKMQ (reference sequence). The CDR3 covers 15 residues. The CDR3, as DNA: TGTGCCAGCAGTTGGGGGAGGGGGCTTGGCACTGAAGCTTTCTTT. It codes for CASSWGRGLGTEAFF.

CDR3 region: CASSVGTGGEGYTF. CDR3 coding DNA: TGTGCCAGCAGCGTAGGGACAGGGGGTGAAGGCTACACCTTC. The rearrangement uses TRBV9 and TRBJ1-2; 10 bases align to TRBD1. CDR1 and CDR2 (germline): SGDLS, YYNGEE. After removal of 0 bases from V and 8 bases from J, the junction contained 4 bases not matched to a gene. There are 14 residues in the CDR3.

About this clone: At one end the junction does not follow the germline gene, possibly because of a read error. The CDR3 sequence is CASSPTSAAANEQFF. The CDR3 nucleotides read TGTGCTAGCAGCCCCACCTCGGCTGCCGCCAATGAGCAGTTCTTC. This rearrangement joins TRBV7-7 to TRBJ2-1; the D is unclear. This CDR3 is built from 15 residues. Germline V lookup: CDR1 SSHAT, CDR2 FNYEAQ (reference sequence).

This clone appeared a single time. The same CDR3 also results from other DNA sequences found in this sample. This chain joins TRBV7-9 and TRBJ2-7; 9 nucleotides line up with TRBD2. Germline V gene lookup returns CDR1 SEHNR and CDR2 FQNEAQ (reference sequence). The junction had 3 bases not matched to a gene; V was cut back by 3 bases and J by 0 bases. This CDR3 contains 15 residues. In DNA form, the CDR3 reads TGTGCCAGCAGCTTCCTAGCGGGGTCCTCCTACGAGCAGTACTTC. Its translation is CASSFLAGSSYEQYF.

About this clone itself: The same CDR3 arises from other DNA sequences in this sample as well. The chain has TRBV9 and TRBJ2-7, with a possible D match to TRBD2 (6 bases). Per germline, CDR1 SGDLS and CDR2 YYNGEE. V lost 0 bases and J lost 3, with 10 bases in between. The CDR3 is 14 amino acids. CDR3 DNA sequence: TGTGCCAGCAGCGTAGAGGACGGGAGCTACGAGCAGTACTTC. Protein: CASSVEDGSYEQYF.

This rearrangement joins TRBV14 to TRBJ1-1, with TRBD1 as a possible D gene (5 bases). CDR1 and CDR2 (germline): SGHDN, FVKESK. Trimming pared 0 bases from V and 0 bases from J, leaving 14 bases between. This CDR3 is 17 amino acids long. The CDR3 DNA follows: TGTGCCAGCAGCCAAGATCTGGGGCAGCCGTTGAACACTGAAGCTTTCTTT. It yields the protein CASSQDLGQPLNTEAFF.

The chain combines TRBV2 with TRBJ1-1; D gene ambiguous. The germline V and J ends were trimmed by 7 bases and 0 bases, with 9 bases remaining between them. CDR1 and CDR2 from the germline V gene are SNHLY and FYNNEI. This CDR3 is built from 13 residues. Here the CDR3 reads CASTPTMNTEAFF. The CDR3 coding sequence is TGTGCCAGCACTCCGACCATGAACACTGAAGCTTTCTTT.

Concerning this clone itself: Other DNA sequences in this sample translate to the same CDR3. CDR3 coding DNA: TGTGCCAGCAGCTTTTTAGGGTCCTACGAGCAGTACTTC. As protein: CASSFLGSYEQYF. The rearrangement joins TRBV7-9 to TRBJ2-7; the D is unclear. The CDR3 covers 13 residues. V was clipped by 3 bases and J by 1 base, with 7 bases between them. Germline CDR1 is SEHNR and CDR2 is FQNEAQ (reference sequence).

The CDR3 here is CASNSGSYTDTQYF. CDR3 sequence (DNA): TGTGCCAGCAACTCAGGGTCTTACACAGATACGCAGTATTTT. The rearrangement links TRBV5-6 to TRBJ2-3, with TRBD1 as a possible D gene (5 bases). CDR3 length: 14 residues. The V and J ends lost 6 bases and 2 bases respectively, with 13 bases between them. The germline gives CDR1 SGHDT, CDR2 YYEEEE. Full variable domain (remainder filled in from reference TRBV5-6 and TRBJ2-3): DAGVTQSPTHLIKTRGQQVTLRCSPKSGHDTVSWYQQALGQGPQFIFQYYEEEERQRGNFPDRFSGHQFPNYSSELNVNALLLGDSALYLCASNSGSYTDTQYFGPGTRLTVL.

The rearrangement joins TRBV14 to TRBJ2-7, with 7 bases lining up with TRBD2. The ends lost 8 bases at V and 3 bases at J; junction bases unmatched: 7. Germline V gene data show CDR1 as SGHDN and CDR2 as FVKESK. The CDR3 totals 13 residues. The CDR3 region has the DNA TGTGCCAGCTCATATGGGGGGGTCTACGAGCAGTACTTC. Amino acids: CASSYGGVYEQYF.

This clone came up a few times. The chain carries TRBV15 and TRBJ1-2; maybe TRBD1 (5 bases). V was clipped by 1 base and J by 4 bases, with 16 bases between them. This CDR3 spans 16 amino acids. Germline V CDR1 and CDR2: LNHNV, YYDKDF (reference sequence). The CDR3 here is CATSRGSREDAYGYTF. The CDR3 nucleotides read TGTGCCACCAGCAGAGGCAGCAGGGAGGATGCCTATGGCTACACCTTC. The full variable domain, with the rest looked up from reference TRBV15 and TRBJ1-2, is DAMVIQNPRYQVTQFGKPVTLSCSQTLNHNVMYWYQQKSSQAPKLLFHYYDKDFNNEADTPDNFQSRRPNTSFCFLDIRSPGLGDTAMYLCATSRGSREDAYGYTFGSGTRLTVV.

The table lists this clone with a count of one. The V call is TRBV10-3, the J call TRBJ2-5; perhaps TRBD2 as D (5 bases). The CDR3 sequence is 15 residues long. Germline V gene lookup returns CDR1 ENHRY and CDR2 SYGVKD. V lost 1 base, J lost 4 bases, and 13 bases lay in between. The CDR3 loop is CAISEYEREGETQYF. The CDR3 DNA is TGTGCCATCAGTGAGTACGAGAGAGAGGGAGAGACCCAGTACTTC.

The CDR3 loop reads CASSWGGQETQYF. Written as DNA, the CDR3 is TGTGCCAGCAGCTGGGGTGGCCAAGAGACCCAGTACTTC. The rearrangement uses TRBV5-6 and TRBJ2-5; D uncertain. The CDR3 contains 13 residues. V lost 3 bases, J lost 1 base, and 7 bases lay in between. In germline, CDR1 is SGHDT, CDR2 YYEEEE.

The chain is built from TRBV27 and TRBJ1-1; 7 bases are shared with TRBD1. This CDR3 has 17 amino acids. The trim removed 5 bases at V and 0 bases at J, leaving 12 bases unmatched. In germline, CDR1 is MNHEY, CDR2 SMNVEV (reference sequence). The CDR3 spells CASSKSPQGEMNTEAFF. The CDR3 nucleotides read TGTGCCAGCAGTAAATCCCCCCAGGGGGAAATGAACACTGAAGCTTTCTTT.

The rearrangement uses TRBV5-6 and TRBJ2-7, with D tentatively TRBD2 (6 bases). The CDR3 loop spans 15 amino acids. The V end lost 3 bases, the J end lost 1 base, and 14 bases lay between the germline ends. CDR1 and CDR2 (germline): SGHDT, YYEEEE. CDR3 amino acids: CASSYSRRGSYEQYF. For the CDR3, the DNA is TGTGCCAGCAGCTATAGCCGGAGGGGTTCCTACGAGCAGTACTTC. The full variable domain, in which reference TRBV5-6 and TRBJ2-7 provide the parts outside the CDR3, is DAGVTQSPTHLIKTRGQQVTLRCSPKSGHDTVSWYQQALGQGPQFIFQYYEEEERQRGNFPDRFSGHQFPNYSSELNVNALLLGDSALYLCASSYSRRGSYEQYFGPGTRLTVT.

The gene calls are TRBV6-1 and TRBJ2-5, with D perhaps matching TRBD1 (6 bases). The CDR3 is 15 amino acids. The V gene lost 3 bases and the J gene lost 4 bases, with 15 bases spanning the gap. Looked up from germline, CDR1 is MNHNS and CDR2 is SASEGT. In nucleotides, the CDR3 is TGTGCCAGCAGTGACTGGGGGCTCTTCGGAGAGACCCAGTACTTC. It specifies CASSDWGLFGETQYF.